This T cell receptor (beta chain) is from a study of blood T cell repertoires in COVID-19. Study information: Nucleic acid was either cDNA or gDNA, and it came from T cells, B-cell-depleted T cells, or PBMCs.

The Seattle patients, enrolled during active infection, were followed longitudinally. This clone was observed a single time. Original data processing: The assay estimated nucleated cells by amplifying reference gene primers. TCRdb's copy holds only in-frame clones and misses some; the assay was immunoSEQ multiplex PCR. From that table come the V and J calls and clone size; the DNA was used to work out D and trimming. This sample has hundreds of thousands of clones; approximately 86% occur once, and the top ten carry just over 7%. The CDR3 length is 14 residues. Trimming took 6 bases from V and 2 from J; bases not matched to a gene: 5. Per germline, CDR1 LGHNT and CDR2 FRNRAP.

The receptor's source is a woman in her fifties or sixties with COVID-19, enrolled during active disease. V gene TRBV12-5 combines with J gene TRBJ2-5, with 8 bases identical to TRBD2. Sequenced input: peripheral blood. For the CDR3, the DNA is TGTGCTAGTGGCCCCGGGGGGGCTCAAGAGACCCAGTACTTC. Translated: CASGPGGAQETQYF.